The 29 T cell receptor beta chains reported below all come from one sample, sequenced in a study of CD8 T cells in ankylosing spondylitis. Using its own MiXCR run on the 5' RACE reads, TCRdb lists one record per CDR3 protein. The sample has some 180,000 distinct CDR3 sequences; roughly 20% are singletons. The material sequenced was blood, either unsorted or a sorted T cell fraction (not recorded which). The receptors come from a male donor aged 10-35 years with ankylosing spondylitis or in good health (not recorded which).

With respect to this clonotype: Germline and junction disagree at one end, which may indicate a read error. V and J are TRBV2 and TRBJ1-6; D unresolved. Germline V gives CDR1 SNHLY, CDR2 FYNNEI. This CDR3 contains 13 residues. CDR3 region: CAMKASDNSPLHF. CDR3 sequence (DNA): TGTGCCATGAAGGCCTCCGATAATTCACCCCTCCACTTT.

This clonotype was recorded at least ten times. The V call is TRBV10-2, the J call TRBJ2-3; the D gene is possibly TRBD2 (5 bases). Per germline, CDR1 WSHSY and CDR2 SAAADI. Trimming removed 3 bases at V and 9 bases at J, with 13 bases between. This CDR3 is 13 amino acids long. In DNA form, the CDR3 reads TGCGCCAGCAGTGACGGGATCTTAGGGACGCAGTATTTT. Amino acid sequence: CASSDGILGTQYF.

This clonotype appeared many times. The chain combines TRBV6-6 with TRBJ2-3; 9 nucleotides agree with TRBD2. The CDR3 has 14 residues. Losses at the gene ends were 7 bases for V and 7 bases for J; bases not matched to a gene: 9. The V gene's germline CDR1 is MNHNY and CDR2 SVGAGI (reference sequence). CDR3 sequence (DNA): TGTGCCAGCACCTTAGCGGGAGAGTCAAATACGCAGTATTTT. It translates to CASTLAGESNTQYF.

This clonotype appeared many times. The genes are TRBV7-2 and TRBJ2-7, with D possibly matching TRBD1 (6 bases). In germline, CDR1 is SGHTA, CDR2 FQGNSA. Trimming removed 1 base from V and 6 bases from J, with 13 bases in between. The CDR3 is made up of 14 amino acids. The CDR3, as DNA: TGTGCCAGCAGCTTAGAAGGGGGATTCGGCGAGCAGTACTTC. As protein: CASSLEGGFGEQYF. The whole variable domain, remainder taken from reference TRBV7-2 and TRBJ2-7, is GAGVSQSPSNKVTEKGKDVELRCDPISGHTALYWYRQSLGQGLEFLIYFQGNSAPDKSGLPSDRFSAERTGGSVSTLTIQRTQQEDSAVYLCASSLEGGFGEQYFGPGTRLTVT.

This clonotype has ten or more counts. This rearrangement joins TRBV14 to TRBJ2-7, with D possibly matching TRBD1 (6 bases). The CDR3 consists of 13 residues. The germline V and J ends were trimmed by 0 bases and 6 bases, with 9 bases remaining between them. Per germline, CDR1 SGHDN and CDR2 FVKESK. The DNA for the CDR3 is TGTGCCAGCAGCCAAGATTTAGGGGGCGAGCAGTACTTC. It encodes CASSQDLGGEQYF.

The CDR3 region is CASSSNGGYEQYV. The CDR3 DNA reads as TGTGCCAGCAGTTCTAACGGGGGCTACGAGCAGTACGTC. The chain carries TRBV27 and TRBJ2-7, with D possibly TRBD2 on 6 matching bases. Germline V gene sequence: CDR1 MNHEY, CDR2 SMNVEV (reference sequence). Trimming cost V 4 bases and J 3 bases, with 10 bases left between them. The CDR3 contains 13 residues.

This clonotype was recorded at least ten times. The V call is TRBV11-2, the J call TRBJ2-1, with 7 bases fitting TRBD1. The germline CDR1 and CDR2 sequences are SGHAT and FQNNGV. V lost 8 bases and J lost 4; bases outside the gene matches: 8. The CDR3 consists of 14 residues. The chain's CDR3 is CASEEGADYNEQFF. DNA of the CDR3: TGTGCCAGCGAAGAGGGGGCCGATTACAATGAGCAGTTCTTC. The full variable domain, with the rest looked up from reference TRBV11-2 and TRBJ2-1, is EAGVAQSPRYKIIEKRQSVAFWCNPISGHATLYWYQQILGQGPKLLIQFQNNGVVDDSQLPKDRFSAERLKGVDSTLKIQPAKLEDSAVYLCASEEGADYNEQFFGPGTRLTVL.

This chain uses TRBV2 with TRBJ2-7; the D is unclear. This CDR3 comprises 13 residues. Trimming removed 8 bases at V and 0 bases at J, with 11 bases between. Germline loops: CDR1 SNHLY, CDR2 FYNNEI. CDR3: CASLGISSYEQYF. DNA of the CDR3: TGTGCCAGCTTAGGGATCAGCTCCTACGAGCAGTACTTC.

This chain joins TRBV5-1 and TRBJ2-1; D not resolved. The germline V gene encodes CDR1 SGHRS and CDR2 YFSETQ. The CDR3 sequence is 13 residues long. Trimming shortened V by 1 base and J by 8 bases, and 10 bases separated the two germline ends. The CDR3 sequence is CASSLYQIHEQFF. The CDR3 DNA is TGCGCCAGCAGCTTGTACCAGATTCATGAGCAGTTCTTC.

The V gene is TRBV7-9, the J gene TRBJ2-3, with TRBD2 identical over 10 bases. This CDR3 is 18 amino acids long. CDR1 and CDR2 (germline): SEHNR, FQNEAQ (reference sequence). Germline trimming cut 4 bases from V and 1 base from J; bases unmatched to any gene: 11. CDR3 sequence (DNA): TGTGCCAGCAGCTCGAAACTTAGCGGGAGGCCCCGCACAGATACGCAGTATTTT. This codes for CASSSKLSGRPRTDTQYF.

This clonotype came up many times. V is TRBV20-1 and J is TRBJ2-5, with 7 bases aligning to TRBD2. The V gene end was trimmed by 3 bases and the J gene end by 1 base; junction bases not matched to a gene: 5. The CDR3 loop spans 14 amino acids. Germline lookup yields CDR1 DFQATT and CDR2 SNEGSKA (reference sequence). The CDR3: CSARVPSGQETQYF. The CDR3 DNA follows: TGCAGTGCTAGGGTTCCTAGCGGCCAAGAGACCCAGTACTTC.

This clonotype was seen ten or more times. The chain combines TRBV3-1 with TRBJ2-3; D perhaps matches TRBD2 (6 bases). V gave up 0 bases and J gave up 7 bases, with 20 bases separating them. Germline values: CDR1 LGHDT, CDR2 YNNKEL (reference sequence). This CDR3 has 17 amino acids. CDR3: CASSQEVLGGTWNTQYF. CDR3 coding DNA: TGTGCCAGCAGCCAAGAGGTCCTGGGCGGGACCTGGAATACGCAGTATTTT.

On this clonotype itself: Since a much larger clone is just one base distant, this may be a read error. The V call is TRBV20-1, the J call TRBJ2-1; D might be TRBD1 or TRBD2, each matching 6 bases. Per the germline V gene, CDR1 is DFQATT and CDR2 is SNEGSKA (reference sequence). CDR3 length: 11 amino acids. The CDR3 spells CSGGGPNDQFF. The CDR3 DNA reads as TGCAGTGGTGGGGGGCCGAATGATCAGTTCTTC.

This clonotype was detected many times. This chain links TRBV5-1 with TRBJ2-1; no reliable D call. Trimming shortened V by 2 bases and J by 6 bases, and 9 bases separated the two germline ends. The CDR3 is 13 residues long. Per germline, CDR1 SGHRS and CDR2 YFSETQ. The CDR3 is CASSLDLINEQFF. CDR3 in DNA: TGCGCCAGCAGCTTAGACCTGATCAATGAGCAGTTCTTC.

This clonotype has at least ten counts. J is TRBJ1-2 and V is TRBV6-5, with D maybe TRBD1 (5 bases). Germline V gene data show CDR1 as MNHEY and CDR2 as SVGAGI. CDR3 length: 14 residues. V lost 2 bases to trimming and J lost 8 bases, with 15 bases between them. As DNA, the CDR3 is TGTGCCAGCAGTTACCCCTGGAGGGGCGGCGGCTACACCTTC. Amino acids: CASSYPWRGGGYTF.

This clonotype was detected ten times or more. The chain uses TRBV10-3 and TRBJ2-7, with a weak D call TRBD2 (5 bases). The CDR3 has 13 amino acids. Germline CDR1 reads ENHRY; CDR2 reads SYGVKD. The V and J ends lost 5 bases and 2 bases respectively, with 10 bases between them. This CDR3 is CAISPLGTYEQYF. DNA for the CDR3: TGTGCCATCAGTCCCCTCGGGACCTACGAGCAGTACTTC.

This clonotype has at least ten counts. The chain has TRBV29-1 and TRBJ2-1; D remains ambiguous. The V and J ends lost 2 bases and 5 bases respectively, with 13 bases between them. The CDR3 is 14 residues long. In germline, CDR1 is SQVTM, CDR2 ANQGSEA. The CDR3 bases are TGCAGCGTTGAAATGGTAGCAGGTAACAATGAGCAGTTCTTC. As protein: CSVEMVAGNNEQFF.

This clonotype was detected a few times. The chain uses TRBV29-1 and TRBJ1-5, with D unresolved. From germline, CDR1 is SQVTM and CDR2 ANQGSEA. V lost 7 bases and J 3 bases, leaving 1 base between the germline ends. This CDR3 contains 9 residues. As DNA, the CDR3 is TGCAGCGCCAATCAGCCCCAGCATTTT. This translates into CSANQPQHF.

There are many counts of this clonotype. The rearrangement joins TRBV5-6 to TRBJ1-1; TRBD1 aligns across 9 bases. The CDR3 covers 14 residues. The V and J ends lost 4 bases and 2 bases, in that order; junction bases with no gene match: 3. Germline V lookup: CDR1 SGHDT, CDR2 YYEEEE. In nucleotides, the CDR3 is TGTGCCAGCAGCATGGACAGGGGTAACACTGAAGCTTTCTTT. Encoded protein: CASSMDRGNTEAFF.

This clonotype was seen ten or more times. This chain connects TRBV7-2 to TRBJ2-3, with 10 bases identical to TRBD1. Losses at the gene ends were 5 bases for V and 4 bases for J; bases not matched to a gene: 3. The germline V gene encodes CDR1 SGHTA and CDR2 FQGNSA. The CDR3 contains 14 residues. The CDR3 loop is CASSTGQGADTQYF. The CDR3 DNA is TGTGCCAGCAGCACAGGACAGGGGGCAGATACGCAGTATTTT.

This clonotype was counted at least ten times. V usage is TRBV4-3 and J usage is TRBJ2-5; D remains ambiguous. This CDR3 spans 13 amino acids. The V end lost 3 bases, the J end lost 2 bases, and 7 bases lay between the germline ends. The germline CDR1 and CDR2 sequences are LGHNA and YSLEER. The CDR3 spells CASSHSEQETQYF. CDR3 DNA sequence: TGCGCCAGCAGCCATTCCGAACAAGAGACCCAGTACTTC.

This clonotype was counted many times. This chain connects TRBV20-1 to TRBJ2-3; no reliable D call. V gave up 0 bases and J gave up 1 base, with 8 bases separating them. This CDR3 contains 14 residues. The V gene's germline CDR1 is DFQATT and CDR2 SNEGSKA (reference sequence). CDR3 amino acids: CSARDPLRTDTQYF. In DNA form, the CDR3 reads TGCAGTGCTAGAGATCCTTTGCGCACAGATACGCAGTATTTT.

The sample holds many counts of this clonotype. CDR3 sequence (DNA): TGTGCCAGCAGTTCTTGGCCAGATACGCAGTATTTT. Translated, it gives CASSSWPDTQYF. The rearrangement links TRBV27 to TRBJ2-3; D remains ambiguous. CDR3 size: 12 residues. Germline CDR1 is MNHEY and CDR2 is SMNVEV (reference sequence). V was shortened by 4 bases and J by 4 bases, with 6 bases between the two germline ends.

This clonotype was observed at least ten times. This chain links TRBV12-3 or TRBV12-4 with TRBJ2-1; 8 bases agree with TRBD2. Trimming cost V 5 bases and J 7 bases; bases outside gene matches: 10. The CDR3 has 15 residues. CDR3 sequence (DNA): TGTGCCAGCAGTATAGGGCTAGCGGGTTGGAATGAGCAGTTCTTC. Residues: CASSIGLAGWNEQFF.

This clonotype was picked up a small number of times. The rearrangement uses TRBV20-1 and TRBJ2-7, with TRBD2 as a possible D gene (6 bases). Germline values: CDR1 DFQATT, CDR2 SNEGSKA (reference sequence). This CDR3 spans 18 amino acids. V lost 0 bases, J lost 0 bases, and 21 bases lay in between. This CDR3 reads CSARDFESRGKDSYEQYF. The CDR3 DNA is TGCAGTGCTAGAGACTTTGAGTCGCGGGGCAAGGACTCCTACGAGCAGTACTTC.

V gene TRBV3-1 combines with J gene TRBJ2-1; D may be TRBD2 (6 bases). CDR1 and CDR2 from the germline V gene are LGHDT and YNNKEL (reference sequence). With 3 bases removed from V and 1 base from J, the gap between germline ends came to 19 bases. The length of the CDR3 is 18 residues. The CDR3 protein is CASSQEPRTGASYNEQFF. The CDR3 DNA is TGTGCCAGCAGCCAGGAGCCTCGAACGGGAGCGTCCTACAATGAGCAGTTCTTC.

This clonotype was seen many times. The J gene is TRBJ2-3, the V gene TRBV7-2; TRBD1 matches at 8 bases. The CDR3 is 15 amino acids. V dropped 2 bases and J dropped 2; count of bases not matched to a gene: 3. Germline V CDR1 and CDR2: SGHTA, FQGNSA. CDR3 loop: CASSLYRGTTDTQYF. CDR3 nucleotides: TGTGCCAGCAGCTTATACAGGGGGACCACAGATACGCAGTATTTT.

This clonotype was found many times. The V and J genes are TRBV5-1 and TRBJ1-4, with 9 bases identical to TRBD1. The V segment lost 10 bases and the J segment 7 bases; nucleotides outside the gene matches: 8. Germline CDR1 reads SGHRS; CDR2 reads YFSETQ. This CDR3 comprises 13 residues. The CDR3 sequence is CAESTGGREKLFF. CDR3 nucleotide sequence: TGCGCCGAGAGTACAGGGGGCCGTGAAAAACTGTTTTTT. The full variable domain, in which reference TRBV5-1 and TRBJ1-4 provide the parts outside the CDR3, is KAGVTQTPRYLIKTRGQQVTLSCSPISGHRSVSWYQQTPGQGLQFLFEYFSETQRNKGNFPGRFSGRQFSNSRSEMNVSTLELGDSALYLCAESTGGREKLFFGSGTQLSVL.

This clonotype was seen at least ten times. Here the CDR3 reads CSATSREGQNEQFF. The CDR3 DNA is TGCAGTGCTACGTCACGAGAGGGGCAGAATGAGCAGTTCTTC. V gene TRBV20-1 combines with J gene TRBJ2-1; D tentatively fits TRBD1 or TRBD2 (5 bases each). Trimming shortened V by 4 bases and J by 7 bases, and 17 bases separated the two germline ends. The V gene's germline CDR1 is DFQATT and CDR2 SNEGSKA (reference sequence). The length of the CDR3 is 14 residues.